The T cell receptor (beta chain) described here comes from a study of T cell repertoires in cytomegalovirus infection. Study overall: Both recently identified HLA-C-restricted and well-studied HLA-B-restricted CMV epitopes were used in the study. It can be stated that public TCR beta signatures indicated CMV infection as well as a matching HLA type. Findings and caveats of the study: Within the response measured ex vivo, HLA-C-restricted CMV-specific TCR beta clonotypes were dominant.

The CDR3 is made up of 12 amino acids. Germline CDR1 is MNHEY and CDR2 is SVGAGI. The V gene lost 9 bases and the J gene lost 2 bases, with 10 bases spanning the gap. Worth noting for this clonotype: Antigen unknown.

MiXCR, run by TCRdb on the reads, gives a single entry per CDR3 protein. This table has roughly 920,000 distinct CDR3 sequences, around 32% appearing once. The sequence was obtained from a human donor in good health (CMV status not recorded). Some clones in this sample may be carry-over from other donors' samples. The material was cultured CD8+ T cells from PBMCs, obtained from culture after CMV antigen stimulation. The chain joins TRBV6-5 to TRBJ2-5; no reliable D call. CDR3 bases: TGTGCCAGTACCACGGCACAAGAGACCCAGTACTTC. This translates into CASTTAQETQYF.